This TCR beta chain was sequenced in a study of blood T cell repertoires in COVID-19. Study context: Both acute and convalescent COVID-19 samples were obtained from the United States, Italy and Spain. T cells, B-cell-depleted T cells, or PBMCs provided the cDNA or gDNA that served as material.

Authors' methods: For nucleated cells, counts were estimated from reference gene primer amplification. The method was immunoSEQ multiplex PCR; TCRdb's version includes in-frame clones alone and lacks a portion of them. That table supplies the V and J calls and clone size; D and trimming were determined from the DNA. The sample has about 260,000 clones, about 87% seen once. One Seattle source followed patients from active infection through their disease course. From germline, CDR1 is SNHLY and CDR2 FYNNEI. CDR3 length equals 15 residues. Germline trimming cut 4 bases from V and 0 bases from J; bases unmatched to any gene: 5. A few counts support this clone.

The TCR sequence derives from a woman in her 70s with COVID-19, enrolled during active disease. The chain employs TRBV2 and TRBJ2-7; 8 bases are a match to TRBD1. The sequenced sample consisted of peripheral blood. CDR3 residues: CASSVRDRPSYEQYF. CDR3 in DNA: TGTGCCAGCAGTGTCCGGGACAGGCCCTCCTACGAGCAGTACTTC.